These 32 T cell receptor beta chains were all obtained from the same sample, sequenced in a study of cytomegalovirus exposure and HLA in healthy donors. Amplification used 60 Vbeta primers and 13 Jbeta primers. Some clones are missing from TCRdb's copy, which holds only in-frame ones; the method was immunoSEQ multiplex PCR. The sample lists 110,000 to 150,000 clones; 80% to 90% were seen once. Sequenced: PBMCs. The receptors were gathered from a woman in her 40s in good health and CMV-seropositive.

V usage is TRBV18 and J usage is TRBJ1-5, with D tentatively TRBD1 (6 bases). The germline CDR1 and CDR2 sequences are KGHSH and LQKENI. The V and J ends lost 2 bases and 7 bases respectively, with 15 bases between them. The CDR3 loop spans 15 amino acids. The DNA of the CDR3 is TGTGCCAGCTCACCAGAGGCAGGGGTCATCCAGCCCCAGCATTTT. Its protein product is CASSPEAGVIQPQHF.

This clone has a handful of counts. The chain uses TRBV7-8 and TRBJ1-4; no definite D call. In germline, CDR1 is SGHVS, CDR2 FQNEAQ. The length of the CDR3 is 14 residues. With 2 bases removed from V and 5 bases from J, the gap between germline ends came to 9 bases. CDR3 nucleotides: TGTGCCAGCAGCTTACAGGCCTCAAATGAAAAACTGTTTTTT. As protein: CASSLQASNEKLFF.

V gene TRBV7-9 combines with J gene TRBJ2-5, with a weak D call TRBD1 (6 bases). The CDR3 length is 19 residues. Trimming pared 8 bases from V and 3 bases from J, leaving 31 bases between. Germline CDR1 SEHNR, CDR2 FQNEAQ (reference sequence). CDR3 DNA: TGTGCCAGCGGAGGTGTTATGACAGGACCGGATAGATTTAAAGAGACCCAGTACTTC. It yields the protein CASGGVMTGPDRFKETQYF.

The rearrangement joins TRBV2 to TRBJ2-1; 8 positions agree with TRBD2. This CDR3 spans 12 amino acids. The J segment lost 5 bases and the V segment lost 11 bases, leaving 5 bases of the junction unmatched. Germline loops: CDR1 SNHLY, CDR2 FYNNEI. CDR3 DNA: TGTGCCGGCCAGGGACTAGACAATGAGCAGTTCTTC. This encodes CAGQGLDNEQFF.

The chain combines TRBV30 with TRBJ2-3; 9 positions agree with TRBD1. Germline loops: CDR1 GTSNPN, CDR2 SVGIG (reference sequence). J gave up 1 base and V 7 bases, and 3 bases lay outside the gene matches. CDR3 length: 13 amino acids. CDR3 protein: CASRDRGTDTQYF. The CDR3 DNA reads as TGTGCCTCCCGGGACAGGGGCACAGATACGCAGTATTTT.

The chain uses TRBV7-8 and TRBJ2-1, with TRBD2 matching over 10 bases. The CDR3 contains 18 residues. The V and J ends lost 1 base and 0 bases, in that order; junction bases with no gene match: 6. The germline V gene has CDR1 SGHVS and CDR2 FQNEAQ. The CDR3 DNA reads as TGTGCCAGCAGCTTAGGACTAGCGGGCGGGAGCTCCTACAATGAGCAGTTCTTC. Its translation is CASSLGLAGGSSYNEQFF.

Here the CDR3 reads CASSYSLAGGRTDTQYF. The CDR3 DNA reads TGTGCCAGCAGCTATTCACTAGCGGGGGGACGCACAGATACGCAGTATTTT. The V gene is TRBV7-9, the J gene TRBJ2-3; 12 bases fit TRBD2. The CDR3 covers 17 residues. In germline, CDR1 is SEHNR, CDR2 FQNEAQ (reference sequence). After removal of 4 bases from V and 1 base from J, the junction contained 6 bases not matched to a gene.

The genes are TRBV4-1 and TRBJ1-3; 7 positions agree with TRBD1. Per the germline V gene, CDR1 is MGHRA and CDR2 is YSYEKL. The V gene end was trimmed by 4 bases and the J gene end by 0 bases; junction bases not matched to a gene: 6. CDR3 length equals 16 residues. This CDR3 is CASSPPDRSSGNTIYF. The CDR3 DNA sequence: TGCGCCAGCAGCCCGCCGGACAGGAGCTCTGGAAACACCATATATTTT.

This clone was seen only once. J is TRBJ2-5 and V is TRBV5-4, with a tentative D call TRBD1 (6 bases). CDR1 is SGHNT and CDR2 is YYREEE in the germline V gene (reference sequence). The CDR3 is made up of 13 amino acids. Trimming removed 1 base at V and 3 bases at J, with 7 bases between. For the CDR3, the DNA is TGTGCCAGCAGCTTGAAGGGGGAAGAGACCCAGTACTTC. As protein: CASSLKGEETQYF. The full variable domain, with the rest looked up from reference TRBV5-4 and TRBJ2-5, is ETGVTQSPTHLIKTRGQQVTLRCSSQSGHNTVSWYQQALGQGPQFIFQYYREEENGRGNFPPRFSGLQFPNYSSELNVNALELDDSALYLCASSLKGEETQYFGPGTRLLVL.

V usage is TRBV5-8 and J usage is TRBJ1-1; TRBD1 matches 7 bases. Trimming at V came to 0 bases and at J to 4 bases, leaving 6 bases not matched to a gene. CDR3 length: 15 amino acids. The germline V gene has CDR1 SGHTS and CDR2 YDEGEE. DNA for the CDR3: TGTGCCAGCAGCTTGGGAGACAGGGAGGCCACTGAAGCTTTCTTT. Amino acid sequence: CASSLGDREATEAFF.

The V and J genes are TRBV9 and TRBJ2-3, with TRBD2 matching 8 bases. Trimming removed 4 bases from V and 0 bases from J; junction bases left unmatched: 4. The CDR3 is made up of 15 amino acids. Germline CDR1 is SGDLS and CDR2 is YYNGEE. The CDR3 here is CASSTTGGSTDTQYF. The DNA for the CDR3 is TGTGCCAGCAGCACAACGGGGGGGAGCACAGATACGCAGTATTTT.

This rearrangement joins TRBV5-4 to TRBJ1-6, with 8 bases that match TRBD1. This CDR3 spans 16 amino acids. V was pared by 4 bases and J by 4 bases, with 7 bases of the junction left unmatched. Germline loops: CDR1 SGHNT, CDR2 YYREEE (reference sequence). The CDR3 is CASSLAGGLYNSPLHF. The CDR3 DNA follows: TGTGCCAGCAGCCTAGCAGGGGGCCTTTATAATTCACCCCTCCACTTT.

The gene calls are TRBV11-2 and TRBJ2-7; 9 bases are a match to TRBD2. Germline V gene lookup returns CDR1 SGHAT and CDR2 FQNNGV. The CDR3 is 17 residues long. The V gene end was trimmed by 4 bases and the J gene end by 6 bases; junction bases not matched to a gene: 16. The CDR3 reads CASSWGGIAGVLREQYF. In DNA form, the CDR3 reads TGTGCCAGCAGCTGGGGAGGTATAGCGGGAGTCCTCCGCGAGCAGTACTTC.

The chain combines TRBV19 with TRBJ2-3, with TRBD2 matching over 10 bases. In germline, CDR1 is LNHDA, CDR2 SQIVND (reference sequence). The CDR3 sequence is 17 residues long. With V trimmed by 5 bases and J by 6 bases, 14 bases remained unmatched. CDR3 nucleotide sequence: TGTGCCAGTAGTCTGCAATGGTCTAGCGGGGGATGGGATACGCAGTATTTT. Protein: CASSLQWSSGGWDTQYF.

The rearrangement uses TRBV29-1 and TRBJ2-1; 10 nucleotides line up with TRBD1. There are 14 residues in the CDR3. CDR1 is SQVTM and CDR2 is ANQGSEA in the germline V gene. The J segment lost 4 bases and the V segment lost 7 bases, leaving 7 bases of the junction unmatched. The CDR3 coding sequence is TGCAGCGGGGAATCGGGACAGGGGTACAATGAGCAGTTCTTC. Its translation is CSGESGQGYNEQFF.

V gene TRBV5-1 combines with J gene TRBJ2-1; 8 bases line up with TRBD1. Trimming took 1 base from V and 9 from J; bases not matched to a gene: 0. CDR1 is SGHRS, CDR2 YFSETQ, per germline. The CDR3 is made up of 12 amino acids. CDR3 loop: CASSLTGGEQFF. Written as DNA, the CDR3 is TGCGCCAGCAGCTTGACAGGGGGTGAGCAGTTCTTC.

V usage is TRBV29-1 and J usage is TRBJ2-1; TRBD2 is a possible D gene (6 bases). Looked up from germline, CDR1 is SQVTM and CDR2 is ANQGSEA. Trimming left V 0 bases short and J 12 bases short, with 12 bases between. CDR3 length equals 12 residues. CDR3 nucleotides: TGCAGCGTTGAAGACGCGGGACCGATGCAGTTCTTC. Translated: CSVEDAGPMQFF.

This chain uses TRBV28 with TRBJ2-5; 7 bases align to TRBD1. Germline lookup yields CDR1 MDHEN and CDR2 SYDVKM. Trimming at V came to 2 bases and at J to 3 bases, leaving 6 bases not matched to a gene. CDR3 length: 15 amino acids. The CDR3 nucleotides read TGTGCCAGCAGTTTACCGACAGGGATTAAAGAGACCCAGTACTTC. Its translation: CASSLPTGIKETQYF.

This clone was detected a few times. The chain combines TRBV5-1 with TRBJ2-1; TRBD1 matches 10 bases. Germline values: CDR1 SGHRS, CDR2 YFSETQ. Unmatched junction bases numbered 5, after V lost 4 bases and J lost 4 bases. The CDR3 extends over 15 amino acids. CDR3 DNA: TGCGCCAGCAGCGCCGGGACAGGGGTTTACAATGAGCAGTTCTTC. Its protein is CASSAGTGVYNEQFF.

This clone appeared once. The CDR3 loop is CASSNRLAGAFSYEQYF. The CDR3 coding sequence is TGTGCCAGTAGTAATAGACTAGCGGGAGCCTTTTCCTACGAGCAGTACTTC. The rearrangement joins TRBV19 to TRBJ2-7; 12 bases match TRBD2. V lost 4 bases and J lost 1; bases outside the gene matches: 8. There are 17 residues in the CDR3. Germline values: CDR1 LNHDA, CDR2 SQIVND (reference sequence).

This clone was seen more than once but under ten times. This sample includes further DNA sequences coding for the same CDR3. This chain joins TRBV28 and TRBJ1-5; tentative D call: TRBD1 (5 bases). CDR3 length: 14 amino acids. Germline lookup yields CDR1 MDHEN and CDR2 SYDVKM. Trimming stripped 1 base from V and 5 bases from J, with 9 bases between. CDR3 region: CASSLLGGHQPQHF. The CDR3 bases are TGTGCCAGCAGTTTATTGGGGGGTCATCAGCCCCAGCATTTT.

Only one count was recorded for this clone. The chain recombines TRBV19 with TRBJ2-7, with D perhaps TRBD1 (7 bases). Trimming took 3 bases from V and 3 from J, leaving 15 bases between them. Per the germline V gene, CDR1 is LNHDA and CDR2 is SQIVND (reference sequence). The CDR3 runs to 15 residues. The CDR3 protein is CASSILGGQFYEQYF. The CDR3 DNA reads as TGTGCCAGTAGTATCTTGGGGGGACAGTTCTACGAGCAGTACTTC.

The genes are TRBV2 and TRBJ1-1, with D possibly matching TRBD1 (5 bases). The germline V gene has CDR1 SNHLY and CDR2 FYNNEI. Trimming pared 7 bases from V and 1 base from J, leaving 13 bases between. There are 14 residues in the CDR3. The CDR3, as DNA: TGTGCCAGCATCATGGGGCTGAAGAACACTGAAGCTTTCTTT. Protein: CASIMGLKNTEAFF.

The J gene is TRBJ1-4, the V gene TRBV28, with unresolved D. V shed 2 bases and J shed 12 bases, with 10 bases lying between them. This CDR3 comprises 12 residues. Per the germline V gene, CDR1 is MDHEN and CDR2 is SYDVKM. CDR3 bases: TGTGCCAGCAGTTTAACTCTCGGGGAACTGTTTTTT. As protein: CASSLTLGELFF.

The rearrangement uses TRBV5-1 and TRBJ2-2; 7 bases match TRBD1. The V gene end was trimmed by 0 bases and the J gene end by 1 base; junction bases not matched to a gene: 15. Germline V gene data show CDR1 as SGHRS and CDR2 as YFSETQ. The CDR3 contains 20 residues. The CDR3 region is CASSLARGFSGTENTGELFF. The DNA for the CDR3 is TGCGCCAGCAGCTTGGCCAGGGGATTCAGTGGGACAGAGAACACCGGGGAGCTGTTTTTT.

As for this clone: One end of the junction fails to match germline, which may point to a read error. The chain is built from TRBV2 and TRBJ1-1; tentative D call: TRBD1 (6 bases). The CDR3 is 16 amino acids. Germline assignment: CDR1 SNHLY and CDR2 FYNNEI. The CDR3 sequence: CASREGQIRTATEAFF. The CDR3 DNA reads TGTGCCAGCAGGGAAGGACAGATTCGTACGGCCACTGAAGCTTTCTTT.

The table lists this clone with a few counts. This rearrangement joins TRBV15 to TRBJ2-7; TRBD2 agrees at 10 bases. The J segment lost 4 bases and the V segment lost 3 bases, leaving 9 bases of the junction unmatched. Per the germline V gene, CDR1 is LNHNV and CDR2 is YYDKDF (reference sequence). The CDR3 length is 16 residues. The CDR3 region is CATSRGAGTSVYEQYF. The CDR3 nucleotides are TGTGCCACCAGCAGGGGGGCCGGGACTAGCGTTTACGAGCAGTACTTC.

The chain is built from TRBV5-1 and TRBJ2-1, with a possible D match to TRBD1 (6 bases). The V and J ends lost 4 bases and 4 bases respectively, with 12 bases between them. Germline-derived CDR1 and CDR2 are SGHRS and YFSETQ. The CDR3 extends over 14 amino acids. As DNA, the CDR3 is TGCGCCAGCAGCCCCCGGACAGAGTACAATGAGCAGTTCTTC. Its protein product is CASSPRTEYNEQFF.

There are a few counts of this clone. The chain has TRBV6-5 and TRBJ2-7; 9 positions agree with TRBD1. J lost 0 bases, V lost 2 bases, and 2 bases had no gene match. The CDR3 loop spans 15 amino acids. In germline, CDR1 is MNHEY, CDR2 SVGAGI. The CDR3 loop reads CASSYGTGISYEQYF. CDR3 nucleotide sequence: TGTGCCAGCAGTTACGGGACAGGGATCTCCTACGAGCAGTACTTC.

This chain links TRBV27 with TRBJ2-7; possibly TRBD2 for D (5 bases). Per the germline V gene, CDR1 is MNHEY and CDR2 is SMNVEV (reference sequence). The CDR3 totals 16 residues. Trimming took 4 bases from V and 4 from J, leaving 20 bases between them. The chain's CDR3 is CASSSPAGRVGYEQYF. CDR3 nucleotide sequence: TGTGCCAGCAGTTCCCCCGCGGGCAGAGTTGGGTACGAGCAGTACTTC.

This clone was picked up a small number of times. The chain uses TRBV10-2 and TRBJ1-1; TRBD1 is a possible D gene (6 bases). From germline, CDR1 is WSHSY and CDR2 SAAADI. There are 13 residues in the CDR3. V was clipped by 6 bases and J by 3 bases, with 11 bases between them. CDR3: CASSRDTYTEAFF. CDR3 DNA: TGCGCCAGCAGCCGGGACACCTACACTGAAGCTTTCTTT.

V usage is TRBV27 and J usage is TRBJ2-5; tentatively, D is TRBD1 (5 bases). The better agreement between TRBJ2-7 and the DNA end casts doubt on the J call. The CDR3 is 14 residues long. Germline-derived CDR1 and CDR2 are MNHEY and SMNVEV (reference sequence). As DNA, the CDR3 is TGTGCCAGCAGTTTAGGGCAGGGAAGCTACGAGCAGTACTTC. The encoded protein is CASSLGQGSYEQYF.